This record looks at one T cell receptor beta chain sequence and its context. The CDR3 has 15 amino acids. Germline lookup yields CDR1 SGHDN and CDR2 FVKESK. Trimming left V 4 bases short and J 1 base short, with 13 bases between. The TCR beta repertoire was assessed by survey-level immunoSEQ sequencing. Libraries were prepared by immunoSEQ multiplex PCR; TCRdb keeps only in-frame clonotypes and omits some of them. The sample holds roughly 68,000 clones, 90% to 95% seen once. The chain uses TRBV14 and TRBJ1-1; D perhaps matches TRBD1 (6 bases). The TCR comes from a man between 35 and 55 years old with rheumatoid arthritis. The sample taken for sequencing was PBMCs. The CDR3 reads CASSPLGQSNTEAFF. The CDR3, as DNA: TGTGCCAGCAGCCCCCTTGGACAGTCGAACACTGAAGCTTTCTTT.